This T cell receptor (beta chain) was captured in a study of blood T cells in healthy people across ages. Isolation of PBMCs gave at least 6 million cells per sample. To note about this clonotype: An end of the junction differs from the germline gene, which may be a read error.

This CDR3 is built from 15 residues. Germline-derived CDR1 and CDR2 are SQVTM and ANQGSEA. The second PCR ran about 7 to 12 cycles with a sample-barcoded 5' primer and J-beta primers. TCRdb re-called the 5' RACE reads through MiXCR, storing one row per CDR3 protein. Among 450,000 to 700,000 distinct CDR3 sequences listed, about 25% were seen once. Specimen: blood. The chain links TRBV29-1 to TRBJ2-1, with D perhaps being TRBD1 or TRBD2 (5 bases each). The TCR comes from a woman in her 70s in good health. The CDR3 protein is CSIDGTESSYNEQFF. In nucleotides, the CDR3 is TGCAGCATTGACGGGACCGAGAGCTCCTACAATGAGCAGTTCTTC.